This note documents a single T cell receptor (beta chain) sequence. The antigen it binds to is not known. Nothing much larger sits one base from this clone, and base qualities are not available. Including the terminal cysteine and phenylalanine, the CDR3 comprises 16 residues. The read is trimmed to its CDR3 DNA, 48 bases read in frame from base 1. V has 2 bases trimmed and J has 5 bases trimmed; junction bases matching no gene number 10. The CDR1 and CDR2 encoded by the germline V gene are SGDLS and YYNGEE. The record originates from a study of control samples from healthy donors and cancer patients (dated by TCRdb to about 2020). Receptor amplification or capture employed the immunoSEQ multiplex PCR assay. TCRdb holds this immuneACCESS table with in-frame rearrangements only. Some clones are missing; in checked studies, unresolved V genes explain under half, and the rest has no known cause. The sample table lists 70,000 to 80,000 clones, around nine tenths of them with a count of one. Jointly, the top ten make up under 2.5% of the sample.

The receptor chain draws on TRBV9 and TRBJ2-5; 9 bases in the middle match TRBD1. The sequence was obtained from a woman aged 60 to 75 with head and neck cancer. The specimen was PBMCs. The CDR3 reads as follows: CASSVMGQGLAETQYF. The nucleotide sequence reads TGTGCCAGCAGCGTTATGGGACAGGGTTTAGCGGAGACCCAGTACTTC.